The 31 T cell receptor beta chains listed next were all sequenced from one sample in a study of T-cell memory formation after mild COVID-19. Each CDR3 protein gets one entry after TCRdb re-called the 5' RACE reads with MiXCR. The table includes tens of thousands of distinct CDR3 sequences, roughly a sixth detected once. The sample consisted of PBMCs or a T cell subset sorted from them (not recorded which). Source of these receptors: an adult woman who had mild COVID-19 (a few samples of this study predate the infection). Cell type and time point are not known.

This clonotype was seen only a few times. The chain links TRBV14 to TRBJ2-2; D possibly corresponds to TRBD2 (5 bases). V was cut by 0 bases and J by 6 bases, with 11 bases left in between. CDR3 length equals 15 residues. CDR1 and CDR2 (germline): SGHDN, FVKESK. The CDR3 loop reads CASSQDIGVSGELFF. The CDR3 DNA reads TGTGCCAGCAGCCAAGATATCGGGGTCTCCGGGGAGCTGTTTTTT.

The V and J genes are TRBV5-6 and TRBJ2-7, with 8 bases matching TRBD2. The CDR3 covers 14 residues. Germline-derived CDR1 and CDR2 are SGHDT and YYEEEE. V shed 0 bases and J 3 bases; nucleotides not matched to a gene: 2. CDR3 bases: TGTGCCAGCAGCTTGGCACTAGCGGTCTACGAGCAGTACTTC. Translation gives CASSLALAVYEQYF.

The chain has TRBV5-5 and TRBJ2-3; 8 bases map to TRBD1. Trimming took 0 bases from V and 0 from J; bases not matched to a gene: 6. Germline loops: CDR1 SGHKS, CDR2 YYEKEE (reference sequence). This CDR3 is 17 amino acids long. DNA for the CDR3: TGTGCCAGCAGCTTGGTAGGGACAGGAAGGAGCACAGATACGCAGTATTTT. This encodes CASSLVGTGRSTDTQYF.

This chain connects TRBV20-1 to TRBJ2-7; either TRBD1 or TRBD2 may fit D (5 bases each). This CDR3 has 13 residues. Germline V CDR1 and CDR2: DFQATT, SNEGSKA (reference sequence). The germline V and J ends were trimmed by 5 bases and 5 bases, with 16 bases remaining between them. This CDR3 is CSALEPGSHEQYF. DNA of the CDR3: TGCAGTGCTCTTGAACCAGGGAGTCACGAGCAGTACTTC.

This clonotype has only a few counts. V usage is TRBV9 and J usage is TRBJ2-3, with 7 nucleotides matching TRBD1. Trimming at V came to 4 bases and at J to 6 bases, leaving 11 bases not matched to a gene. Germline values: CDR1 SGDLS, CDR2 YYNGEE. This CDR3 region has 15 residues. DNA of the CDR3: TGTGCCAGCAGCACAGGACAGGCAACCAGGGATACGCAGTATTTT. Protein: CASSTGQATRDTQYF. Complete variable domain (other parts from reference TRBV9 and TRBJ2-3): DSGVTQTPKHLITATGQRVTLRCSPRSGDLSVYWYQQSLDQGLQFLIQYYNGEERAKGNILERFSAQQFPDLHSELNLSSLELGDSALYFCASSTGQATRDTQYFGPGTRLTVL.

This clonotype was seen only a few times. This chain connects TRBV10-3 to TRBJ2-5; TRBD2 is a possible D gene (6 bases). Trimming shortened V by 4 bases and J by 5 bases, and 14 bases separated the two germline ends. This CDR3 comprises 14 residues. Germline CDR1 reads ENHRY; CDR2 reads SYGVKD. CDR3 nucleotides: TGTGCCATCAGTGGAGCGACTAGGAGGGAGACCCAGTACTTC. Residues: CAISGATRRETQYF.

This clonotype was seen ten or more times. The chain recombines TRBV9 with TRBJ1-5; TRBD1 is a possible D gene (6 bases). Germline CDR1 and CDR2: SGDLS and YYNGEE. The CDR3 runs 15 residues. V dropped 4 bases and J dropped 3 bases, with 14 bases sitting between them. CDR3 nucleotide sequence: TGTGCCAGCAGCTCCACAGGGAGGGTCAATCAGCCCCAGCATTTT. Amino acid sequence: CASSSTGRVNQPQHF.

The DNA of the CDR3 is TGTGCCAGCAGTTTTCTTCCCAGGGGCACTGAAGCTTTCTTT. Protein product: CASSFLPRGTEAFF. The chain joins TRBV12-3 or TRBV12-4 to TRBJ1-1, with D possibly TRBD1 on 6 matching bases. CDR3 length: 14 amino acids. Trimming shortened V by 3 bases and J by 4 bases, and 12 bases separated the two germline ends.

This clonotype has more than one count but fewer than ten. The chain is built from TRBV7-2 and TRBJ2-5; D is possibly TRBD1 (6 bases). Germline V gene sequence: CDR1 SGHTA, CDR2 FQGNSA. Trimming pared 2 bases from V and 2 bases from J, leaving 18 bases between. The CDR3 consists of 17 residues. The CDR3 is CASSLLWDTFQQETQYF. Written as DNA, the CDR3 is TGTGCCAGCAGCTTACTGTGGGACACCTTCCAGCAAGAGACCCAGTACTTC. The full variable domain, rest sourced from reference TRBV7-2 and TRBJ2-5, is GAGVSQSPSNKVTEKGKDVELRCDPISGHTALYWYRQSLGQGLEFLIYFQGNSAPDKSGLPSDRFSAERTGGSVSTLTIQRTQQEDSAVYLCASSLLWDTFQQETQYFGPGTRLLVL.

This clonotype was seen a few times. The rearrangement uses TRBV6-6 and TRBJ2-1, with 10 bases identical to TRBD2. The J segment lost 9 bases and the V segment lost 3 bases, leaving 8 bases of the junction unmatched. Per the germline V gene, CDR1 is MNHNY and CDR2 is SVGAGI (reference sequence). This CDR3 has 15 amino acids. In DNA form, the CDR3 reads TGTGCCAGCAGTTATACTAGCGGGGCTCGCGGTGAGCAGTTCTTC. Translated, it gives CASSYTSGARGEQFF.

The rearrangement uses TRBV15 and TRBJ2-5; 7 bases align to TRBD2. The CDR3 loop spans 16 amino acids. The trim removed 0 bases at V and 4 bases at J, leaving 8 bases unmatched. In germline, CDR1 is LNHNV, CDR2 YYDKDF (reference sequence). In DNA, the CDR3 is TGTGCCACCAGCAGAGAAGCGGGAAGAACAAGAGAGACCCAGTACTTC. It codes for CATSREAGRTRETQYF.

The chain couples TRBV3-1 to TRBJ2-5; tentatively, D is TRBD2 (5 bases). From germline, CDR1 is LGHDT and CDR2 YNNKEL (reference sequence). V was clipped by 3 bases and J by 3 bases, with 11 bases between them. The CDR3 spans 14 residues. The CDR3, as DNA: TGTGCCAGCAGCCACCCCGAGGGTGAAGAGACCCAGTACTTC. Its translation: CASSHPEGEETQYF.

V usage is TRBV15 and J usage is TRBJ2-3; no definite D call. The CDR3 length is 16 residues. The V gene lost 0 bases and the J gene lost 0 bases, with 10 bases spanning the gap. Germline-derived CDR1 and CDR2 are LNHNV and YYDKDF (reference sequence). CDR3 DNA: TGTGCCACCAGCAGAGAGACCGATCCTAGCACAGATACGCAGTATTTT. It is translated as CATSRETDPSTDTQYF.

This clonotype came up a few times. The J gene is TRBJ2-1, the V gene TRBV7-9, with 10 bases matching TRBD2. Germline V gene lookup returns CDR1 SEHNR and CDR2 FQNEAQ (reference sequence). With 5 bases clipped from V and 4 bases from J, the junction kept 8 bases outside the gene matches. The CDR3 is made up of 16 amino acids. The CDR3 region has the DNA TGTGCCAGCAGCGTCCTGACTAGCGGGTCATACAATGAGCAGTTCTTC. Its protein product is CASSVLTSGSYNEQFF.

This clonotype occurred a few times. V usage is TRBV7-9 and J usage is TRBJ1-6, with D unclear. Trimming took 7 bases from V and 4 from J, leaving 5 bases between them. Germline values: CDR1 SEHNR, CDR2 FQNEAQ (reference sequence). CDR3 length: 12 residues. The DNA for the CDR3 is TGTGCCAGCACCATATATAATTCACCCCTCCACTTT. Its translation is CASTIYNSPLHF.

The CDR3 nucleotides read TGTGCCAGCAGCTTTTCGATCCGACAGGGGAGAAATGAGCAGTTCTTC. Residues: CASSFSIRQGRNEQFF. V is TRBV7-9 and J is TRBJ2-1; TRBD1 matches at 8 bases. V lost 3 bases to trimming and J lost 7 bases; unmatched junction nucleotides: 11. Germline V gene sequence: CDR1 SEHNR, CDR2 FQNEAQ (reference sequence). The CDR3 has 16 residues.

There are a few counts of this clonotype. The chain is built from TRBV7-9 and TRBJ2-2; TRBD1 might be the D (6 bases). Germline V gene lookup returns CDR1 SEHNR and CDR2 FQNEAQ (reference sequence). The CDR3 runs 12 residues. Trimming removed 3 bases from V and 11 bases from J, with 10 bases in between. The CDR3 region has the DNA TGTGCCAGCAGCTTCGGGACAACCGAGCTGTTTTTT. Its protein is CASSFGTTELFF.

In this sample, this clonotype turned up a few times. The V call is TRBV10-3, the J call TRBJ1-1; D remains unclear. V was cut by 8 bases and J by 0 bases, with 7 bases left in between. The CDR3 contains 12 residues. Germline CDR1 ENHRY, CDR2 SYGVKD. The CDR3 is CAIGHLNTEAFF. The CDR3 region has the DNA TGTGCCATCGGTCACCTGAACACTGAAGCTTTCTTT.

This chain uses TRBV18 with TRBJ2-7; 9 nucleotides align to TRBD1. The V gene end was trimmed by 5 bases and the J gene end by 3 bases; junction bases not matched to a gene: 5. The CDR3 loop spans 14 amino acids. Germline CDR1 reads KGHSH; CDR2 reads LQKENI. The CDR3 sequence: CASSSRDRVYEQYF. CDR3 DNA: TGTGCCAGCTCATCCCGGGACAGGGTCTACGAGCAGTACTTC. Based on the CDR3 plus reference TRBV18 and TRBJ2-7, the full variable domain is NAGVMQNPRHLVRRRGQEARLRCSPMKGHSHVYWYRQLPEEGLKFMVYLQKENIIDESGMPKERFSAEFPKEGPSILRIQQVVRGDSAAYFCASSSRDRVYEQYFGPGTRLTVT.

This clonotype was counted only a few times. The genes are TRBV12-3 or TRBV12-4 and TRBJ1-3, with 9 bases lining up with TRBD1. Trimming removed 6 bases from V and 8 bases from J; junction bases left unmatched: 11. The CDR3 consists of 15 residues. In DNA, the CDR3 is TGTGCCAGCAGCCTCCGGGACAGGGTTGTAGACACCATATATTTT. It translates to CASSLRDRVVDTIYF.

A few counts support this clonotype. The V and J genes are TRBV12-3 or TRBV12-4 and TRBJ2-7, with D unclear. V was shortened by 6 bases and J by 3 bases, with 9 bases between the two germline ends. CDR3 size: 12 residues. The CDR3 sequence: CASSLTLYEQYF. The CDR3 region has the DNA TGTGCCAGCAGCTTGACACTCTACGAGCAGTACTTC.

This clonotype was observed many times. V is TRBV3-1 and J is TRBJ2-5, with TRBD1 matching 8 bases. This CDR3 is 19 amino acids long. V lost 3 bases and J lost 5; bases outside the gene matches: 20. Germline V gene data show CDR1 as LGHDT and CDR2 as YNNKEL (reference sequence). For the CDR3, the DNA is TGTGCCAGCAGCCAGCCAGGGGGCGTACTCCGAGCCGTCGGGGAGACCCAGTACTTC. This encodes CASSQPGGVLRAVGETQYF.

On this clonotype itself: One end of the junction is discordant with germline, which a read error may explain. The chain recombines TRBV7-7 with TRBJ2-3; maybe TRBD2 (5 bases). The CDR3 has 15 residues. Germline assignment: CDR1 SSHAT and CDR2 FNYEAQ (reference sequence). CDR3 sequence (DNA): TGTGCTAGCAGCGGCGGGTCCGGCGGCGCAGATACGCAGTATTTT. This codes for CASSGGSGGADTQYF.

The V gene is TRBV6-5, the J gene TRBJ2-3; 11 bases are shared with TRBD2. The germline V gene encodes CDR1 MNHEY and CDR2 SVGAGI. J gave up 2 bases and V 6 bases, and 10 bases lay outside the gene matches. The CDR3 has 17 residues. The CDR3 sequence: CASRTLAGGPNTDTQYF. As DNA, the CDR3 is TGTGCCAGCAGAACTCTAGCGGGGGGCCCCAACACAGATACGCAGTATTTT.

A few counts support this clonotype. The chain recombines TRBV30 with TRBJ2-5; 11 nucleotides match TRBD2. The CDR3 extends over 14 amino acids. Germline-derived CDR1 and CDR2 are GTSNPN and SVGIG (reference sequence). J gave up 9 bases and V 5 bases, and 11 bases lay outside the gene matches. This CDR3 is CAWDLAGGYTAQYF. CDR3 nucleotide sequence: TGTGCCTGGGACCTAGCGGGGGGCTATACGGCCCAGTACTTC.

The chain employs TRBV20-1 and TRBJ2-7, with D perhaps TRBD2 (6 bases). Per germline, CDR1 DFQATT and CDR2 SNEGSKA (reference sequence). The CDR3 runs 16 residues. The ends were cut back, 2 bases at V and 0 bases at J, with 17 bases in the middle. The CDR3 DNA reads TGCAGTGCTAGACCTACGGCGGGGATTAGCTCCTACGAGCAGTACTTC. Protein: CSARPTAGISSYEQYF.

This clonotype was observed a handful of times. This sequence joins TRBV5-1 and TRBJ2-7, with 8 bases lining up with TRBD1. The CDR3 spans 17 residues. V shed 0 bases and J 0 bases; nucleotides not matched to a gene: 8. CDR1 and CDR2 from the germline V gene are SGHRS and YFSETQ. CDR3 coding DNA: TGCGCCAGCAGCTTGGGGGGGACAGGCCGAAGCTCCTACGAGCAGTACTTC. Its protein product is CASSLGGTGRSSYEQYF.

This clonotype was seen more than once but under ten times. This chain uses TRBV5-1 with TRBJ2-7; tentatively, D is TRBD2 (5 bases). CDR3 length equals 16 residues. CDR1 is SGHRS, CDR2 YFSETQ, per germline. The ends were cut back, 0 bases at V and 0 bases at J, with 13 bases in the middle. Written as DNA, the CDR3 is TGCGCCAGCAGCTTGGCCGGGGAGATCCTCTCCTACGAGCAGTACTTC. This gives the protein CASSLAGEILSYEQYF.

This clonotype was seen at least ten times. The rearrangement joins TRBV5-1 to TRBJ2-7; the D gene is possibly TRBD2 (6 bases). With 0 bases removed from V and 4 bases from J, the gap between germline ends came to 14 bases. This CDR3 spans 15 amino acids. Germline V gene data show CDR1 as SGHRS and CDR2 as YFSETQ. The DNA for the CDR3 is TGCGCCAGCAGCTTGGCCGGGGGAATTTCGTACGAGCAGTACTTC. It is translated as CASSLAGGISYEQYF.

This chain connects TRBV6-5 to TRBJ2-1, with 11 bases aligning to TRBD2. The CDR3 covers 20 residues. V was clipped by 1 base and J by 4 bases; unmatched bases: 15. Germline V CDR1 and CDR2: MNHEY, SVGAGI. CDR3 amino acids: CASSYYGSGRGNQFYNEQFF. In DNA form, the CDR3 reads TGTGCCAGCAGTTACTACGGTAGCGGGAGGGGTAATCAATTTTACAATGAGCAGTTCTTC.

This clonotype was detected a few times. J is TRBJ1-5 and V is TRBV15, with D perhaps TRBD1 (5 bases). Germline values: CDR1 LNHNV, CDR2 YYDKDF (reference sequence). CDR3 length: 13 residues. V was shortened by 0 bases and J by 7 bases, with 7 bases between the two germline ends. The CDR3 DNA is TGTGCCACCAGCAGAGATCGGGGCCAGCCCCAGCATTTT. Translating gives CATSRDRGQPQHF.